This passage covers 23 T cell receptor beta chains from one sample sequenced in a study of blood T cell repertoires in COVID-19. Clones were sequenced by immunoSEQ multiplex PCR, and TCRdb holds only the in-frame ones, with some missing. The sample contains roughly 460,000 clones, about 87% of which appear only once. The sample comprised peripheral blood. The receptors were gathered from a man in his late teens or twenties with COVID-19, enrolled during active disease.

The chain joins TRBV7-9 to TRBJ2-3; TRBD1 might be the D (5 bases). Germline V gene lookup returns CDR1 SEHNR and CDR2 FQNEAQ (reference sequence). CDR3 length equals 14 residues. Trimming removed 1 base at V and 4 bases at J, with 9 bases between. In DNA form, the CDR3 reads TGTGCCAGCAGCTTAGGCAGGGTTTCAGATACGCAGTATTTT. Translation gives CASSLGRVSDTQYF.

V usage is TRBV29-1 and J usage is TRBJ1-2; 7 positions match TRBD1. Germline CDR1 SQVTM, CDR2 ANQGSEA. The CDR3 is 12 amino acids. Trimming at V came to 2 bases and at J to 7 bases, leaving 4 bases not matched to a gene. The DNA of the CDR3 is TGCAGCGTTGAACAGACAGGGATTGGCTACACCTTC. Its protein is CSVEQTGIGYTF.

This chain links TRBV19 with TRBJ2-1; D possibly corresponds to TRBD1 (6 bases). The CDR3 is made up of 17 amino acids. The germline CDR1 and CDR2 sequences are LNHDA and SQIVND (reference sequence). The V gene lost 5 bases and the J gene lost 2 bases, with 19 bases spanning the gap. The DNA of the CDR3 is TGTGCCAGTAGTCCGGCCCGACACAGGGTAACCTACAATGAGCAGTTCTTC. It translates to CASSPARHRVTYNEQFF.

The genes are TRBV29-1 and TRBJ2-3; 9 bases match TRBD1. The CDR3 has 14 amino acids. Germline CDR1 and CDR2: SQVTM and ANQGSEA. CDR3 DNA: TGCATGACCGCCGGGACAGGGAGCACAGATACGCAGTATTTT. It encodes CMTAGTGSTDTQYF.

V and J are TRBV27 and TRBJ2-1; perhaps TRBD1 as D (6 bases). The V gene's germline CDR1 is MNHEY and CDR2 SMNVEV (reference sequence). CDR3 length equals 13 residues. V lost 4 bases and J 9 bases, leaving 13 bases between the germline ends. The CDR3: CASSWAGGSEQFF. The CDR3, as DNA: TGTGCCAGCAGTTGGGCTGGGGGCAGTGAGCAGTTCTTC.

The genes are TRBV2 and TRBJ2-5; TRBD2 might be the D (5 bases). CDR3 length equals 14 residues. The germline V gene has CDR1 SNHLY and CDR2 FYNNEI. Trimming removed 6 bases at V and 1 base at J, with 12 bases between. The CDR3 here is CASRVNEGQETQYF. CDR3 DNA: TGTGCCAGCAGGGTGAATGAGGGCCAAGAGACCCAGTACTTC.

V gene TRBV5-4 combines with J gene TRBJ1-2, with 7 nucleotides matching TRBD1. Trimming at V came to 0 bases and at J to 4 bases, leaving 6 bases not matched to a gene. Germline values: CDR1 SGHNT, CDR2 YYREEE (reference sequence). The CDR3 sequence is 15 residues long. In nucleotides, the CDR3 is TGTGCCAGCAGCTTGGGGACAGGACTTACCTATGGCTACACCTTC. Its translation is CASSLGTGLTYGYTF.

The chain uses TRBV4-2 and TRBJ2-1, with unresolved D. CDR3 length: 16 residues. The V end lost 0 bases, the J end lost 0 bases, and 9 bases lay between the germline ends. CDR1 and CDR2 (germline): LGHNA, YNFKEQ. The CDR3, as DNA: TGTGCCAGCAGCCAAGATCCTGAGATCTCCTACAATGAGCAGTTCTTC. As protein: CASSQDPEISYNEQFF.

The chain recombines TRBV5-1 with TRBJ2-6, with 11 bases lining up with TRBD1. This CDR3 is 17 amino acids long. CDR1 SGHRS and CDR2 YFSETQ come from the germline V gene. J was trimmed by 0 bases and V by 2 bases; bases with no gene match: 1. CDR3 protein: CASSFGTGGSGANVLTF. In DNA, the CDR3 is TGCGCCAGCAGCTTCGGGACAGGGGGCTCTGGGGCCAACGTCCTGACTTTC.

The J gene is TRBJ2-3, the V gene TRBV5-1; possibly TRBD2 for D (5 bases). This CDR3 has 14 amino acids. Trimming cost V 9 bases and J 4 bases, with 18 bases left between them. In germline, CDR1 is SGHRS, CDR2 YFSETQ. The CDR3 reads CATRAEVTSDTQYF. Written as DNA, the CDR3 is TGCGCCACCAGAGCGGAAGTTACTTCAGATACGCAGTATTTT.

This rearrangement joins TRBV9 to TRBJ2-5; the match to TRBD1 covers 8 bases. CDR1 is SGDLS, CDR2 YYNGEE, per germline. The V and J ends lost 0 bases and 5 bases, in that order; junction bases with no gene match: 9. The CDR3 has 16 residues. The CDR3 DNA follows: TGTGCCAGCAGCGTAGGTCAGGGGGCCCGGTGGGAGACCCAGTACTTC. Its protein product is CASSVGQGARWETQYF.

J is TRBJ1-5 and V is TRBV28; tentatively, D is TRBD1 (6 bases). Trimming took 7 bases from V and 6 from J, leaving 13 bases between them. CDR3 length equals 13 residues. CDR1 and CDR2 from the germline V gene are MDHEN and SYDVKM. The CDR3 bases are TGTGCCAGCATTACAGGGTCCGGTCAGCCCCAGCATTTT. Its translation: CASITGSGQPQHF. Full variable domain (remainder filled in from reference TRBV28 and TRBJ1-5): DVKVTQSSRYLVKRTGEKVFLECVQDMDHENMFWYRQDPGLGLRLIYFSYDVKMKEKGDIPEGYSVSREKKERFSLILESASTNQTSMYLCASITGSGQPQHFGDGTRLSIL.

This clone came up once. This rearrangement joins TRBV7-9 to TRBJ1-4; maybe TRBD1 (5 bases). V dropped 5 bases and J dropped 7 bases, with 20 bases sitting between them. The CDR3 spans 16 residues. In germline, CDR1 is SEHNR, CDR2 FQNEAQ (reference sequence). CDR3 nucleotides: TGTGCCAGCAGCGGAAATCTTGGGGGGAAGGGTGAAAAACTGTTTTTT. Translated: CASSGNLGGKGEKLFF. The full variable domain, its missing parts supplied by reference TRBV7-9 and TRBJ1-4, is DTGVSQNPRHKITKRGQNVTFRCDPISEHNRLYWYRQTLGQGPEFLTYFQNEAQLEKSRLLSDRFSAERPKGSFSTLEIQRTEQGDSAMYLCASSGNLGGKGEKLFFGSGTQLSVL.

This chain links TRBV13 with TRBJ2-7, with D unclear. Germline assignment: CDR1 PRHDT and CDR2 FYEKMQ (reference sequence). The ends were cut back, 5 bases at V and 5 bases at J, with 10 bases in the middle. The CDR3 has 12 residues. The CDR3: CASSRRWHEQYF. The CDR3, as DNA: TGTGCCAGCAGCCGCCGTTGGCACGAGCAGTACTTC.

The DNA for the CDR3 is TGTGCCAGTAGTATCCAGGGGGCGGGCGGGGAGCTGTTTTTT. It codes for CASSIQGAGGELFF. The rearrangement joins TRBV19 to TRBJ2-2, with 8 bases matching TRBD1. Losses at the gene ends were 3 bases for V and 7 bases for J; bases not matched to a gene: 4. Germline V CDR1 and CDR2: LNHDA, SQIVND (reference sequence). The CDR3 extends over 14 amino acids. Looking up the rest from reference TRBV19 and TRBJ2-2 gives the full variable domain: DGGITQSPKYLFRKEGQNVTLSCEQNLNHDAMYWYRQDPGQGLRLIYYSQIVNDFQKGDIAEGYSVSREKKESFPLTVTSAQKNPTAFYLCASSIQGAGGELFFGEGSRLTVL.

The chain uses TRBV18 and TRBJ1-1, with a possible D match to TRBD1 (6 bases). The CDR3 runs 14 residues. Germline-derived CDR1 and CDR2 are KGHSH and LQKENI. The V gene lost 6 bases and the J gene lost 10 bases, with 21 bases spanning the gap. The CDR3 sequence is CASSVRGDGMIAFF. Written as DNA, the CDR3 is TGTGCCAGCTCGGTCAGGGGCGACGGGATGATAGCTTTCTTT.

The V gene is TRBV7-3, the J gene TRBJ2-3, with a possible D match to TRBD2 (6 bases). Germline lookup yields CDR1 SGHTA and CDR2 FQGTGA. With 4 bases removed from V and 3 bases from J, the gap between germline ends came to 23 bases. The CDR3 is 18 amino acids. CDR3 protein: CASSSSPWSFSGTDTQYF. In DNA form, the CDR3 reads TGTGCCAGCAGCTCCTCTCCTTGGAGTTTTAGCGGAACAGATACGCAGTATTTT.

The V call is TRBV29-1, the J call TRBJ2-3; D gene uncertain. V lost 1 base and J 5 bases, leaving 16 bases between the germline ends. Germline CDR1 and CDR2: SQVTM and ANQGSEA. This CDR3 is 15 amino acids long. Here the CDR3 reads CSVEGAGPSVDTQYF. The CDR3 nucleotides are TGCAGCGTTGAAGGGGCAGGCCCAAGTGTAGATACGCAGTATTTT.

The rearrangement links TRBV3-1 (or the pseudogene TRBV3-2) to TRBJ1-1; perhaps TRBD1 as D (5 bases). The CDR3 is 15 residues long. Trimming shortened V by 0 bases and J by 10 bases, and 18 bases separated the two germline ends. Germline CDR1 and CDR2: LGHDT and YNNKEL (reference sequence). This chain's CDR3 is CASSQERETRVGAFF. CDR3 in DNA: TGTGCCAGCAGCCAAGAAAGGGAAACCAGGGTCGGAGCTTTCTTT.

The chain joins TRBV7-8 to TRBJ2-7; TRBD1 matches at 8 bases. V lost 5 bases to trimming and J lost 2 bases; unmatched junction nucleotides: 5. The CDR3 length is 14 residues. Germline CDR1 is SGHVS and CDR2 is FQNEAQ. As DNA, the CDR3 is TGTGCCAGCAGCCCGACAGGGGTAACCTACGAGCAGTACTTC. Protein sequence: CASSPTGVTYEQYF. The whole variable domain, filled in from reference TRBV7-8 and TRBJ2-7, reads GAGVSQSPRYKVAKRGQDVALRCDPISGHVSLFWYQQALGQGPEFLTYFQNEAQLDKSGLPSDRFFAERPEGSVSTLKIQRTQQEDSAVYLCASSPTGVTYEQYFGPGTRLTVT.

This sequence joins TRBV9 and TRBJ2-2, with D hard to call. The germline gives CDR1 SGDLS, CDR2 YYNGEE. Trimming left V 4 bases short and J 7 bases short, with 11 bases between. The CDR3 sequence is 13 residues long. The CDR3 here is CASSSHPGGELFF. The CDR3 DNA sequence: TGTGCCAGCAGCTCCCACCCGGGCGGGGAGCTGTTTTTT.

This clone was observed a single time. The chain's CDR3 is CASSLDVTRYNYGYTF. The DNA for the CDR3 is TGTGCCAGCAGCTTGGACGTAACACGATATAACTATGGCTACACCTTC. The gene calls are TRBV5-5 and TRBJ1-2; D not resolved. The V gene lost 0 bases and the J gene lost 1 base, with 13 bases spanning the gap. Germline assignment: CDR1 SGHKS and CDR2 YYEKEE (reference sequence). The CDR3 extends over 16 amino acids.

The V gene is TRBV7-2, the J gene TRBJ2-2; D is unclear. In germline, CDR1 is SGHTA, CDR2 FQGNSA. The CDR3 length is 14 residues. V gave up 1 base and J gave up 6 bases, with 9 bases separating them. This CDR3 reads CASSLGGVAGELFF. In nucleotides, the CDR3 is TGTGCCAGCAGCTTAGGAGGCGTAGCCGGGGAGCTGTTTTTT.